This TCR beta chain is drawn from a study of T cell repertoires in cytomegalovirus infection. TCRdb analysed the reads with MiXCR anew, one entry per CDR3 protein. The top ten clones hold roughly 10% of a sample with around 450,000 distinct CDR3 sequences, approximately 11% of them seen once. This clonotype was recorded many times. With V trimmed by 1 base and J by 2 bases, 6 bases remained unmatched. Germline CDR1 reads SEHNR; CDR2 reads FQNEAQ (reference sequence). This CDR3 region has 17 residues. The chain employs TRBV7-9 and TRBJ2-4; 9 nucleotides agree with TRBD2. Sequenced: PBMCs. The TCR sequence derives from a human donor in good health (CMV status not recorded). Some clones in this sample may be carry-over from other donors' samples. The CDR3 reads CASSLERTSESKNIQYF. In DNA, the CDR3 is TGTGCCAGCAGCTTAGAGAGGACTAGCGAGTCCAAAAACATTCAGTACTTC. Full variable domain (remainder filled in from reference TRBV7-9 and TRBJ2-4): DTGVSQNPRHKITKRGQNVTFRCDPISEHNRLYWYRQTLGQGPEFLTYFQNEAQLEKSRLLSDRFSAERPKGSFSTLEIQRTEQGDSAMYLCASSLERTSESKNIQYFGAGTRLSVL.